This T cell receptor (beta chain) emerged from a study of response to subunit inactivated influenza vaccine. Whole-study findings and limits: With each seasonal influenza vaccination, the authors suggested, few new T cells are recruited.

TCRdb called the RT-PCR reads again in MiXCR, with one record for every CDR3 protein. The table lists hundreds of thousands of distinct CDR3 sequences, under 20% of them singletons, with 9.5% to 13% in the top ten. Germline CDR1 MNHNS, CDR2 SASEGT. The CDR3 loop spans 12 amino acids. Trimming cost V 8 bases and J 4 bases, with 9 bases left between them. Comments on this clonotype: The antigen is undetermined.

The TCR comes from a man aged 50-60 years who received an inactivated influenza vaccine. The input for sequencing was PBMCs from blood, taken roughly 5 days after vaccination. The chain joins TRBV6-1 to TRBJ1-5; D not resolved. CDR3 sequence reads: CASGLRNQPQHF. CDR3 nucleotide sequence: TGTGCCAGCGGGTTACGTAATCAGCCCCAGCATTTT.